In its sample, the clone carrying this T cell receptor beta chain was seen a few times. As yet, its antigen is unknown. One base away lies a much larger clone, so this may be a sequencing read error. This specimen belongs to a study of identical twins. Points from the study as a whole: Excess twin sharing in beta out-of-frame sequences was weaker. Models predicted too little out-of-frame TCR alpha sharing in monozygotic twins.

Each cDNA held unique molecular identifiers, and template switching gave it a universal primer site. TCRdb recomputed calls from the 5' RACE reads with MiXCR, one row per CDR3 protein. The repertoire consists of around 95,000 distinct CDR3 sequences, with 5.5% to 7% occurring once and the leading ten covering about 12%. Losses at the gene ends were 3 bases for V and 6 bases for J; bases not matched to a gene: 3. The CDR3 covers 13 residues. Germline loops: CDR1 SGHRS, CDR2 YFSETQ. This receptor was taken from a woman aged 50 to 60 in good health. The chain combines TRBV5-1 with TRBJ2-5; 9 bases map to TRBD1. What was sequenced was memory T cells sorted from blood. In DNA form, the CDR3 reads TGCGCCAGCAGCTCTGGACAGGGGCAGACCCAGTACTTC. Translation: CASSSGQGQTQYF.